This T cell receptor beta chain was profiled in a study of blood T cell repertoires in COVID-19. This table comes from immunoSEQ multiplex PCR, and its TCRdb copy is limited to in-frame clones, with some not included. This sample yields 130,000 to 150,000 clones, of which around 80% are seen a single time; roughly two fifths belongs to the top ten. The germline V gene encodes CDR1 LGHDT and CDR2 YNNKEL (reference sequence). The CDR3 has 14 amino acids. V dropped 4 bases and J dropped 4; count of bases not matched to a gene: 4. Details on this clone: This specimen includes other DNA sequences encoding the same CDR3.

The V gene is TRBV3-1 (or the pseudogene TRBV3-2), the J gene TRBJ1-1, with TRBD1 matching over 9 bases. This clonotype was obtained from a human donor in a cohort sampled during active COVID-19. Material for sequencing was peripheral blood. In DNA form, the CDR3 reads TGTGCCAGCAGCCTGACAGGGGGGGCCACTGAAGCTTTCTTT. Translated, it gives CASSLTGGATEAFF.